This T cell receptor (beta chain) originates from a study of CD8+ T cells in alopecia areata. The CDR3 contains 11 residues. Trimming removed 1 base at V and 14 bases at J, with 12 bases between. Germline CDR1 SQVTM, CDR2 ANQGSEA. Regarding treatment: oral pan-JAK inhibitor, 5-10 mg twice daily. Lesional scalp punch biopsies and peripheral blood came from alopecia areata patients. General study results and limits: Tofacitinib produced a significant decrease in scalp clonality and in expanded CD8+ clones among the top 100.

This clone has just a few counts. The antigen is not known. The sequencing template was cDNA reverse transcribed from extracted RNA. Method: immunoSEQ multiplex PCR; TCRdb's copy keeps in-frame clones and lacks some. The sample includes about 170,000 clones, approximately 52% of them seen just once. The TCR comes from a human donor with alopecia areata. V gene TRBV29-1 combines with J gene TRBJ2-1; tentatively, D is TRBD1 or TRBD2 (5 bases each). Specimen: CD4+ T cells sorted from blood, collected at roughly week 55, from a patient treated with tofacitinib. The CDR3 here is CSVEVWDREFF. The CDR3 DNA sequence: TGCAGCGTTGAAGTCTGGGACCGGGAGTTCTTC.